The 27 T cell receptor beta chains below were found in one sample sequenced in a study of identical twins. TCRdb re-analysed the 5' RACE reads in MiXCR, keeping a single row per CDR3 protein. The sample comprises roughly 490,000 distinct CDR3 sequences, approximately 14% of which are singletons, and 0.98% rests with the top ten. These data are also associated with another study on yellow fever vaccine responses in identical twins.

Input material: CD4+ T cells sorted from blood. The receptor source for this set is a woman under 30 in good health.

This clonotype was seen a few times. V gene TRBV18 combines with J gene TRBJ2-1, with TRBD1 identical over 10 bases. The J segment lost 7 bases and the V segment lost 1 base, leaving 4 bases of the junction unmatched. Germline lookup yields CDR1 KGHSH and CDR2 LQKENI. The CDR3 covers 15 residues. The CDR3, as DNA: TGTGCCAGCTCACCACGGACAGGGGGATGGAATGAGCAGTTCTTC. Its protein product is CASSPRTGGWNEQFF.

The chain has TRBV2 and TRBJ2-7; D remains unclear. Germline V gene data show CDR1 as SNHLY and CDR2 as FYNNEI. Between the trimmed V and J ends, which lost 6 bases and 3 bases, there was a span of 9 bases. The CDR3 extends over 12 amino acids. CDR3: CASSPEVYEQYF. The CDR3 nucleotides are TGTGCCAGCAGCCCCGAGGTCTACGAGCAGTACTTC.

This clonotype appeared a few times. In DNA, the CDR3 is TGCAGTGCTAGTTCCGGGACAGTTCGCACAGATACGCAGTATTTT. Encoded protein: CSASSGTVRTDTQYF. J is TRBJ2-3 and V is TRBV20-1; the match to TRBD1 covers 7 bases. The V gene's germline CDR1 is DFQATT and CDR2 SNEGSKA (reference sequence). Trimming took 3 bases from V and 1 from J; bases not matched to a gene: 7. The CDR3 is 15 residues long.

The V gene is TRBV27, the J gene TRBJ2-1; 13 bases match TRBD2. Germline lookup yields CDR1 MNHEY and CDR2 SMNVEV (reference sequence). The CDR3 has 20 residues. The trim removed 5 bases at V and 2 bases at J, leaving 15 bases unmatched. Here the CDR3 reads CASSLTRTSGSGQPYNEQFF. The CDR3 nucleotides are TGTGCCAGCAGTCTCACCCGGACTAGCGGGAGTGGCCAGCCCTACAATGAGCAGTTCTTC.

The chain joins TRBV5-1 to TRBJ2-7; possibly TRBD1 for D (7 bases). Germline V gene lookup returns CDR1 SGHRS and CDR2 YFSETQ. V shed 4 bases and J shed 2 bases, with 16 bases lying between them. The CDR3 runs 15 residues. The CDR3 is CASSPGGTATYEQYF. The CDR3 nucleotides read TGCGCCAGCAGCCCTGGGGGGACAGCCACCTACGAGCAGTACTTC.

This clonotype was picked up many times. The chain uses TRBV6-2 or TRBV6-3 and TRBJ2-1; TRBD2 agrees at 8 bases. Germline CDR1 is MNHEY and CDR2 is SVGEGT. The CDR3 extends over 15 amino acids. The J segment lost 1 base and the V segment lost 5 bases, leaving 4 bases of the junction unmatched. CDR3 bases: TGTGCCAGCAGTGGTAGCGGGAAATCCTACAATGAGCAGTTCTTC. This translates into CASSGSGKSYNEQFF.

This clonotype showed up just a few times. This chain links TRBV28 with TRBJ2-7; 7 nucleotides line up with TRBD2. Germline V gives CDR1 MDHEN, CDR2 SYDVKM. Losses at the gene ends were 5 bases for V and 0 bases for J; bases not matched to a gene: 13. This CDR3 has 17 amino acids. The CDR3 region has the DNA TGTGCCAGCAGTGGGTTAGGGTCGGGACTACCCTCCTACGAGCAGTACTTC. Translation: CASSGLGSGLPSYEQYF. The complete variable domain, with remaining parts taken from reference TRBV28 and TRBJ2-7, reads DVKVTQSSRYLVKRTGEKVFLECVQDMDHENMFWYRQDPGLGLRLIYFSYDVKMKEKGDIPEGYSVSREKKERFSLILESASTNQTSMYLCASSGLGSGLPSYEQYFGPGTRLTVT.

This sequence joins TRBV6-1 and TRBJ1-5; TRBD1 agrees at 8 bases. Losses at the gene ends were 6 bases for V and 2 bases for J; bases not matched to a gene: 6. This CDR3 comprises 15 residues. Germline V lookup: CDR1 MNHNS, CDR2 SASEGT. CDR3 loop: CASRQDRGRNQPQHF. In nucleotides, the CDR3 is TGTGCCAGCAGACAAGACAGGGGCCGCAATCAGCCCCAGCATTTT.

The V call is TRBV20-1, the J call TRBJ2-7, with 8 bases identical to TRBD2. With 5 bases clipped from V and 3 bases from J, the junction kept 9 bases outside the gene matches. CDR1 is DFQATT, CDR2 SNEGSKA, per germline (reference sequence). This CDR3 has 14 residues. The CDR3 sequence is CSACLAGRRYEQYF. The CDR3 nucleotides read TGCAGTGCTTGCTTAGCGGGAAGGCGCTACGAGCAGTACTTC.

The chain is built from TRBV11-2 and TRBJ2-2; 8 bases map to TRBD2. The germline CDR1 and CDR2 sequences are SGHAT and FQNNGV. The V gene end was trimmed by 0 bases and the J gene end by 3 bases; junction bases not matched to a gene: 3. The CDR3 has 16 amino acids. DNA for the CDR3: TGTGCCAGCAGCTTAGAGGCGGGAGGATACACCGGGGAGCTGTTTTTT. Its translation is CASSLEAGGYTGELFF.

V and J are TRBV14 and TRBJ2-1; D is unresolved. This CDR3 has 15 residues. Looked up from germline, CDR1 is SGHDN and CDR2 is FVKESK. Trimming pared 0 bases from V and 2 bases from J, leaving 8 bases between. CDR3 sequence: CASSQDLGPYNEQFF. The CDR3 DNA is TGTGCCAGCAGCCAAGATCTTGGACCCTACAATGAGCAGTTCTTC. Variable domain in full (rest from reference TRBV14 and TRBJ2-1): EAGVTQFPSHSVIEKGQTVTLRCDPISGHDNLYWYRRVMGKEIKFLLHFVKESKQDESGMPNNRFLAERTGGTYSTLKVQPAELEDSGVYFCASSQDLGPYNEQFFGPGTRLTVL.

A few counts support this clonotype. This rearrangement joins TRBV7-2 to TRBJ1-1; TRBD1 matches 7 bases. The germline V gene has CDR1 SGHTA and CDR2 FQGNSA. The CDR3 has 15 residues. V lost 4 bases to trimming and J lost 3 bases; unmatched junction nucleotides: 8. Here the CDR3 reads CASSSPDRADTEAFF. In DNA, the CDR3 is TGTGCCAGCAGCTCTCCTGACAGGGCCGACACTGAAGCTTTCTTT.

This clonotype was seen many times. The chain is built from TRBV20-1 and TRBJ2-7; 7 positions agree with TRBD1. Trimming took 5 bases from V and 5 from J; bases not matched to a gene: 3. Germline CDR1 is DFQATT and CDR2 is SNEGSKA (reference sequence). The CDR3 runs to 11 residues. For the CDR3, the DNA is TGCAGTGCTGGCGACAGGGACGAGCAGTACTTC. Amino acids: CSAGDRDEQYF.

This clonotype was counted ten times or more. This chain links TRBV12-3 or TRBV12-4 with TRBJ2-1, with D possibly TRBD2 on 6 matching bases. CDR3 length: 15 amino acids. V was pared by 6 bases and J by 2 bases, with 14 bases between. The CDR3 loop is CASSADGSPYNEQFF. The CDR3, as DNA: TGTGCCAGCAGCGCGGACGGGAGCCCCTACAATGAGCAGTTCTTC.

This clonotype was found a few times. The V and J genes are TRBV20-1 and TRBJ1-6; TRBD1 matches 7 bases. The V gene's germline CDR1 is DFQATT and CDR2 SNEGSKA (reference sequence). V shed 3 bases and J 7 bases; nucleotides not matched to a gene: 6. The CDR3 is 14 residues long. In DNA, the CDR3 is TGCAGTGCTAGGGTGGCAGGGGGGAATTCACCCCTCCACTTT. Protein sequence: CSARVAGGNSPLHF.

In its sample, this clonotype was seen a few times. This CDR3 reads CATSSDLAGSTDTQYF. CDR3 DNA sequence: TGTGCCACCAGCAGCGACCTAGCGGGGAGCACAGATACGCAGTATTTT. V is TRBV15 and J is TRBJ2-3; 9 bases agree with TRBD2. The CDR3 is 16 amino acids. V dropped 3 bases and J dropped 0; count of bases not matched to a gene: 4. The germline V gene has CDR1 LNHNV and CDR2 YYDKDF (reference sequence). Together with reference TRBV15 and TRBJ2-3, the CDR3 gives the full variable domain: DAMVIQNPRYQVTQFGKPVTLSCSQTLNHNVMYWYQQKSSQAPKLLFHYYDKDFNNEADTPDNFQSRRPNTSFCFLDIRSPGLGDTAMYLCATSSDLAGSTDTQYFGPGTRLTVL.

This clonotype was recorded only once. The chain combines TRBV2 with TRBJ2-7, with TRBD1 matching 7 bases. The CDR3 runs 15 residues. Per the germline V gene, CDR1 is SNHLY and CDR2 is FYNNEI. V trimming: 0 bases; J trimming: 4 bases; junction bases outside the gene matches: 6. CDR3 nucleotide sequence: TGTGCCAGCAGTGAAGCGCAAGGGGGCGGGTACGAGCAGTACTTC. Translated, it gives CASSEAQGGGYEQYF.

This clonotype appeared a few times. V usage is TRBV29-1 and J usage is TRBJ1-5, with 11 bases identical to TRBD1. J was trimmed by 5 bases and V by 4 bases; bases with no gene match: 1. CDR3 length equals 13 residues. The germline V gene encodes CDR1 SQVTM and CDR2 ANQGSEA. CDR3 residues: CSVGGQGDQPQHF. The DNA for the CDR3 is TGCAGCGTTGGGGGACAGGGGGATCAGCCCCAGCATTTT.

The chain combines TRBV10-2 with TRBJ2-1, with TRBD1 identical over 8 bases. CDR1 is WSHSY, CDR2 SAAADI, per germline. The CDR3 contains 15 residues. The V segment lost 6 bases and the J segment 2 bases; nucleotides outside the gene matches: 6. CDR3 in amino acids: CASRGQGATYNEQFF. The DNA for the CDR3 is TGCGCCAGCAGGGGTCAGGGGGCAACCTACAATGAGCAGTTCTTC.

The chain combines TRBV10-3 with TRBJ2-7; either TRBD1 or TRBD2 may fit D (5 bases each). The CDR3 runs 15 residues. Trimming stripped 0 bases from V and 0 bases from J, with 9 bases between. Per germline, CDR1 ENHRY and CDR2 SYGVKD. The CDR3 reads CAISESTGLSYEQYF. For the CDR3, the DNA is TGTGCCATCAGTGAGTCGACGGGGCTCTCCTACGAGCAGTACTTC.

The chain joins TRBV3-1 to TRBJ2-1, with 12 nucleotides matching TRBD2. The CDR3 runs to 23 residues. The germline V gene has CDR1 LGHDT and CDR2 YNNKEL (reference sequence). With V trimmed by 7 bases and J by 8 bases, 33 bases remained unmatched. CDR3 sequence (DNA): TGTGCCAGCACCCACTGGGGGGCTAGCGGGAGGGTGTGGTTAACCAACTGCGATGATGAGCAGTTCTTC. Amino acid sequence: CASTHWGASGRVWLTNCDDEQFF.

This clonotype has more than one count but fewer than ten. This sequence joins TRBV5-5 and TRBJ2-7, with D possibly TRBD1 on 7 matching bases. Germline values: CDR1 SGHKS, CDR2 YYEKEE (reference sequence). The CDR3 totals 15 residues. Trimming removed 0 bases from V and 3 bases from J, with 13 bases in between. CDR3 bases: TGTGCCAGCAGCTTGGCCCAGGGGGGCTTCTACGAGCAGTACTTC. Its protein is CASSLAQGGFYEQYF.

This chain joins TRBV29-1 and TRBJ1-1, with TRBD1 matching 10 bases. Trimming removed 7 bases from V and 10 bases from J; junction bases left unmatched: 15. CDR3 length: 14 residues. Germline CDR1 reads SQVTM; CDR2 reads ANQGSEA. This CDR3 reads CSARPGTGVAGAFF. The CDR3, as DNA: TGCAGCGCCCGTCCCGGGACAGGGGTTGCTGGAGCTTTCTTT.

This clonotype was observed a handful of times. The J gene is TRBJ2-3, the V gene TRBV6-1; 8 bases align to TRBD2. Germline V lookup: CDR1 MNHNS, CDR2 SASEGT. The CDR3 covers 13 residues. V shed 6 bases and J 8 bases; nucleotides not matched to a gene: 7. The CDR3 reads CASSPGTSFTQYF. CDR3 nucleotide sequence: TGTGCCAGCAGCCCCGGGACTAGTTTTACGCAGTATTTT.

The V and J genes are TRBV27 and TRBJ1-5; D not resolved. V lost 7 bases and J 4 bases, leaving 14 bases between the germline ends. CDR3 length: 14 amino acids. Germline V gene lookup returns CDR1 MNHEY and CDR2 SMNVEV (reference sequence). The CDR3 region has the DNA TGTGCCAGCATGGAAAAGGGTAGGAATCAGCCCCAGCATTTT. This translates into CASMEKGRNQPQHF.

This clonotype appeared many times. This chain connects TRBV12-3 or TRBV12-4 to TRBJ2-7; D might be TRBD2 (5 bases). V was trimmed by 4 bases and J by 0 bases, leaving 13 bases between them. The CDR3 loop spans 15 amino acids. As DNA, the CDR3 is TGTGCCAGCAGTTCGGGATCAAAAAGCTCCTACGAGCAGTACTTC. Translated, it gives CASSSGSKSSYEQYF.

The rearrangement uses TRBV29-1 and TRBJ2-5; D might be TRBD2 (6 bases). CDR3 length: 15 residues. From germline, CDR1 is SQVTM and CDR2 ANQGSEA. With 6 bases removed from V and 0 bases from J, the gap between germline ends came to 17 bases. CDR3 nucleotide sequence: TGCAGCGTCCCTCAGAGAGGAGGGCACCAAGAGACCCAGTACTTC. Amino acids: CSVPQRGGHQETQYF.